The T cell receptor beta chain described here comes from a study of CD8 T cells in ankylosing spondylitis. This clonotype was picked up many times. MiXCR was run by TCRdb on the 5' RACE reads, yielding one entry per CDR3 protein. The sample has 25,000 to 40,000 distinct CDR3 sequences, about 7.8% seen once. V was shortened by 6 bases and J by 2 bases, with 10 bases between the two germline ends. CDR3 length: 13 residues. Germline CDR1 SNHLY, CDR2 FYNNEI. This TCR was recovered from a male donor with ankylosing spondylitis or in good health (not recorded which). This sequence joins TRBV2 and TRBJ1-2; D unclear. Sequencing used blood, either unsorted or a sorted T cell fraction (not recorded which). CDR3: CASSRTANYGYTF. The CDR3 bases are TGTGCCAGCAGCCGGACCGCCAACTATGGCTACACCTTC.